Included here is one T cell receptor (beta chain) sequence, with context. The antigen is undetermined. This record comes from a study of T-cell reconstitution after alpha-beta-depleted transplantation in children. Overall study findings and caveats: A year had passed since transplant, and T-cell counts and diversity by then came mostly from newly produced T cells. Where some patients showed high TCRbeta diversity at day 60, it came from recipient T cells and thymic progenitors that had survived. At around two months after transplant, the alpha-beta T cells were reportedly derived from several hundred expanded clones that came from non-depleted graft cells.

Preparation of the TCRbeta library used unique molecular identifiers. TCRdb independently ran MiXCR on the PCR reads; one entry per CDR3 protein. In the table there are about a million distinct CDR3 sequences, about 26% of which are singletons. The clonotype was recovered from a boy in the first two years of life who had a stem cell transplant for SCID, so the T cells may come from the graft donor. The sequencing used PBMCs, mostly from graft donor cells, collected 360 days after TCRalphabeta/CD19-depleted stem cell transplant.

The CDR3 loop reads CATITTGDTGELFF. CDR3 sequence (DNA): TGTGCCACCATTACGACAGGGGACACCGGGGAGCTGTTTTTT. The chain is built from TRBV6-5 and TRBJ2-2, with 8 nucleotides matching TRBD1. The junction had 7 bases not matched to a gene; V was cut back by 10 bases and J by 3 bases. The CDR3 totals 14 residues. Germline assignment: CDR1 MNHEY and CDR2 SVGAGI.